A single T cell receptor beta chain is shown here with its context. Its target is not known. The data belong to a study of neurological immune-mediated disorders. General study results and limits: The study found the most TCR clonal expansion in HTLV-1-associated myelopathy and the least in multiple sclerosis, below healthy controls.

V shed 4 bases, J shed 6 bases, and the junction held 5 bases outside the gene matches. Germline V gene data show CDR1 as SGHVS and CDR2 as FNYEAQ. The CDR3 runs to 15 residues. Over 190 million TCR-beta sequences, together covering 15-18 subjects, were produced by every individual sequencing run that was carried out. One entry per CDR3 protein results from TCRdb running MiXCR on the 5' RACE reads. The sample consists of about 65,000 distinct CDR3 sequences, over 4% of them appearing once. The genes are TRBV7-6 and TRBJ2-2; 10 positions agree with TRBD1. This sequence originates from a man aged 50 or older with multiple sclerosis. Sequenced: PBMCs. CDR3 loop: CASSSTGGASGELFF. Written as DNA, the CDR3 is TGTGCCAGCAGCTCGACAGGGGGCGCGTCCGGGGAGCTGTTTTTT.